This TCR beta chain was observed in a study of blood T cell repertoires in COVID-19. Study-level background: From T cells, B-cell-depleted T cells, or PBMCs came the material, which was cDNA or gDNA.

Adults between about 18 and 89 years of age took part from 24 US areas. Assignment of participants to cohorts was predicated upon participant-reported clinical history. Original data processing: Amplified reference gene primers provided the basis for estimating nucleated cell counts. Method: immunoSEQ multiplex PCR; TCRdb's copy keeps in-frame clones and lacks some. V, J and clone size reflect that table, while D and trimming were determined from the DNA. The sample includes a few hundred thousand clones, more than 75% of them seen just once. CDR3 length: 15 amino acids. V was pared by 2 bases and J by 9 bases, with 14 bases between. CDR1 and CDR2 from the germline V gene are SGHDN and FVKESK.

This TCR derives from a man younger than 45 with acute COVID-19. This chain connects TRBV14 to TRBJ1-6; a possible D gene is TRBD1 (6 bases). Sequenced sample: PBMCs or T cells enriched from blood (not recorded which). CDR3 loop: CASSQHILGGSPLHF. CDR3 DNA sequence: TGTGCCAGCAGCCAACACATATTAGGGGGTTCACCCCTCCACTTT.